A selection of T cell receptor beta chains follows, all from one sample in a study of control samples from healthy donors and cancer patients. Sequencing was performed with immunoSEQ multiplex PCR; in TCRdb, only in-frame clones are kept and a portion is missing. The sample lists around 80,000 clones, over 90% occurring once. The sequenced material came from blood. All receptors derive from a woman in her twenties or thirties in good health. Each CDR3 is given with its conserved first and last residue. The D gene is left open where the match is weak. Clone size appears in some rows only: once, few, many, or a class for an expanded clone.

D gene	V gene	J gene	clone size	CDR3 DNA	CDR3 protein
TRBD1	TRBV4-1	TRBJ1-2	NA	TGCGCCAGCAGCCAATCTACCGGGACAGGGTTTGGCTACACCTTC	CASSQSTGTGFGYTF
NA	TRBV5-4	TRBJ1-6	NA	TGTGCCAGCAGGGTTAGTGGGATTTCACCCCTCCACTTT	CASRVSGISPLHF
NA	TRBV7-2	TRBJ1-2	once	TGTGCCAGCAGCTTAGAGGTCGGTAAAGAGGGCTACACCTTC	CASSLEVGKEGYTF
NA	TRBV10-1	TRBJ1-5	NA	TGCGCCAGCAGTGACGGATATCAGCCCCAGCATTTT	CASSDGYQPQHF
NA	TRBV27	TRBJ1-1	NA	TGTGCCAGCAGTTCAGTGGTTGCGGGGGTGAACACTGAAGCTTTCTTT	CASSSVVAGVNTEAFF
NA	TRBV7-3	TRBJ2-3	NA	TGTGCCAGCAGCCCCGCGGGACTGGGGGCAGATACGCAGTATTTT	CASSPAGLGADTQYF
NA	TRBV5-4	TRBJ1-2	NA	TGTGCCAGCAGCGTACGAGCCACAGCTAACTATGGCTACACCTTC	CASSVRATANYGYTF
NA	TRBV12-3/TRBV12-4	TRBJ1-2	NA	TGTGCCAGCAGTTGGACAGATTCCCGGGACTACACCTTC	CASSWTDSRDYTF
NA	TRBV6-5	TRBJ1-2	NA	TGTGCCAGCAGTTTTGGACCCCAAGGGAGTGGCTACACCTTC	CASSFGPQGSGYTF
NA	TRBV4-1	TRBJ1-6	NA	TGCGCCAGCAGCCAAGAAGATCCCGAGGCAGTAGCTAATTCACCCCTCCACTTT	CASSQEDPEAVANSPLHF
TRBD2	TRBV19	TRBJ2-2	NA	TGTGCCAGTAGTATCGTAGCGGGGGGCACCGGGGAGCTGTTTTTT	CASSIVAGGTGELFF
NA	TRBV29-1	TRBJ1-2	NA	TGCAGCGTGGATAACTATGGCTACACCTTC	CSVDNYGYTF
TRBD1	TRBV28	TRBJ2-7	NA	TGTGCCAGCAGATCCGGGACAGGGTCCGAGCAGTACTTC	CASRSGTGSEQYF
TRBD1	TRBV6-5	TRBJ1-1	NA	TGTGCCAGCAGCGCAGGGGGCGCAGGAAACACTGAAGCTTTCTTT	CASSAGGAGNTEAFF
TRBD2	TRBV14	TRBJ2-1	few	TGTGCCAGCAGCCAAGTGGGTTTCGGGGGGGACTACAATGAGCAGTTCTTC	CASSQVGFGGDYNEQFF
NA	TRBV18	TRBJ1-4	NA	TGTGCCAGCTCACGGGACCAGGGAACTAATGAAAAACTGTTTTTT	CASSRDQGTNEKLFF
NA	TRBV5-6	TRBJ2-3	NA	TGTGCCAGCGGTCCTTTAGATACGCAGTATTTT	CASGPLDTQYF
NA	TRBV5-1	TRBJ2-7	NA	TGCGCCAGCAGCTTCACAACGACCACGGCTAAGGGAACCTACGAGCAGTACTTC	CASSFTTTTAKGTYEQYF
NA	TRBV9	TRBJ2-5	NA	TGTGCCAGCAGCGTATCCTACAGAAGAGAGACCCAGTACTTC	CASSVSYRRETQYF
NA	TRBV6-5	TRBJ2-1	once	TGTGCCAGCCCAGACGGGACGGGGCATCATGAGCAGTTCTTC	CASPDGTGHHEQFF
NA	TRBV5-4	TRBJ2-3	NA	TGTGCCAGCAGCTTGGTTGGTTCCGGGGCCACAGATACGCAGTATTTT	CASSLVGSGATDTQYF
NA	TRBV7-9	TRBJ2-4	NA	TGTGCCAGCAGCGGCTTGGGAAGGGAGCAAAACATTCAGTACTTC	CASSGLGREQNIQYF
NA	TRBV13	TRBJ2-6	NA	TGTGCCAGCAGCTGGGGGACCGGGGCCAACGTCCTGACTTTC	CASSWGTGANVLTF
NA	TRBV3-1/TRBV3-2	TRBJ2-3	NA	TGTGCCAGCAGCCCCGTTTTCTCGACAGATACGCAGTATTTT	CASSPVFSTDTQYF
NA	TRBV21-1	TRBJ1-5	NA	TGTGCCAGCAGCAAAGAAAGGGACGGTCAGCCCCAGCATTTT	CASSKERDGQPQHF
TRBD1	TRBV5-1	TRBJ1-2	NA	TGCGCCAGCAGCTTGGAGGGACAGGGGGTGAATTCGGATGGCTACACCTTC	CASSLEGQGVNSDGYTF
TRBD1	TRBV30	TRBJ1-2	NA	TGTGCCTGGAGTGCGGGACAGCTAGAAGTGAATGGCTACACCTTC	CAWSAGQLEVNGYTF
TRBD1	TRBV29-1	TRBJ2-3	NA	TGCAGCGGTATGGGGACAGGGAGCACAGATACGCAGTATTTT	CSGMGTGSTDTQYF
NA	TRBV27	TRBJ1-6	few	TGTGCCAGCAGCTCGTTCGGAAATTCACCCCTCCACTTT	CASSSFGNSPLHF
TRBD2	TRBV6-1	TRBJ2-5	NA	TGTGCCAGCAGTGAAGTTCAGCGGGGGTGGGAGACCCAGTACTTC	CASSEVQRGWETQYF
NA	TRBV6-5	TRBJ1-6	NA	TGTGCCAGCAGTCCTAACAGGGAAGGCTCACCCCTCCACTTT	CASSPNREGSPLHF
NA	TRBV7-3	TRBJ1-2	NA	TGTGCCAGCAGCTTATGGGCGAACTATGGCTACACCTTC	CASSLWANYGYTF
NA	TRBV2	TRBJ2-3	few	TGTGCCAGCAGTAACAGGGCATCCGCAGATACGCAGTATTTT	CASSNRASADTQYF
TRBD2	TRBV12-3/TRBV12-4	TRBJ2-1	NA	TGTGCCAGCAGTTTCCGGGGGGGAGAGCAGTTCTTC	CASSFRGGEQFF
TRBD1	TRBV4-1	TRBJ1-5	NA	TGCGCCAGCAGCCGGACAGGCGTGTCTCAGCCCCAGCATTTT	CASSRTGVSQPQHF
NA	TRBV3-1/TRBV3-2	TRBJ1-1	NA	TGTGCCAGCCGAGCAGAGGGGGGTGCGGGGACTGAAGCTTTCTTT	CASRAEGGAGTEAFF
TRBD1	TRBV10-3	TRBJ1-2	NA	TGTGCCATCAGTGATATGGACAGGGTTAACTATGGCTACACCTTC	CAISDMDRVNYGYTF
NA	TRBV6-5	TRBJ2-3	once	TGTGCCAGCACCTCCTTAGGCGGGGCCACAGATACGCAGTATTTT	CASTSLGGATDTQYF
NA	TRBV13	TRBJ1-2	NA	TGTGCCAGCAGACATTTCTCAGGGAGCGGCGGCTACACCTTC	CASRHFSGSGGYTF
NA	TRBV30	TRBJ1-1	NA	TGTGCCTGGAGGTACGGTACGAGTGGGAACACTGAAGCTTTCTTT	CAWRYGTSGNTEAFF
NA	TRBV14	TRBJ2-3	NA	TGTGCCGGCTTCGGGCGGAGCACAGATACGCAGTATTTT	CAGFGRSTDTQYF
NA	TRBV30	TRBJ1-5	NA	TGTGCCTGGAGTGTAGGGATAAATCAGCCCCAGCATTTT	CAWSVGINQPQHF
NA	TRBV2	TRBJ1-4	NA	TGTGCCAGCAAAATCACAGAAACTAATGAAAAACTGTTTTTT	CASKITETNEKLFF
TRBD2	TRBV27	TRBJ2-1	NA	TGTGCCAGCAGTAGCGGGGTAAGCTCCTACAATGAGCAGTTCTTC	CASSSGVSSYNEQFF
NA	TRBV9	TRBJ2-3	NA	TGTGCCAGCAGCTCTCCAACTACTAGTTACGACACAGATACGCAGTATTTT	CASSSPTTSYDTDTQYF
NA	TRBV7-2	TRBJ2-1	NA	TGTGCCAGCAGCCCCAGACTTGAGCAGTTCTTC	CASSPRLEQFF
NA	TRBV30	TRBJ1-1	NA	TGTGCCTGGAGTGTTTGGGCGAACACTGAAGCTTTCTTT	CAWSVWANTEAFF
TRBD2	TRBV30	TRBJ2-2	NA	TGTGCCTGGAGTGTATGGGAGGGCGGGGAGCTGTTTTTT	CAWSVWEGGELFF
NA	TRBV3-1/TRBV3-2	TRBJ1-1	NA	TGTGCCAGCAGCCATCCGACAGCACAAGAGGCTTTCTTT	CASSHPTAQEAFF
NA	TRBV5-1	TRBJ2-1	NA	TGCGCCAGCAGCTTGGCCGTGGAGGTACCCTACAATGAGCAGTTCTTC	CASSLAVEVPYNEQFF
TRBD1	TRBV5-8	TRBJ1-4	NA	TGTGCCAGCAGTCTGGGACAGGGACCTCGGGAAAAACTGTTTTTT	CASSLGQGPREKLFF
TRBD1	TRBV6-5	TRBJ1-2	NA	TGTGCCAGCAGCCCCTACAGGGGCCCGGGATGGGGCTACACCTTC	CASSPYRGPGWGYTF
TRBD1	TRBV10-1	TRBJ2-3	NA	TGCGCCAGCAGTGAGTCTTCCCCCGGGACAGGGATCACAGATACGCAGTATTTT	CASSESSPGTGITDTQYF
NA	TRBV7-8	TRBJ2-1	NA	TGTGCCAGCAGCTCCCTCAGAGGCAATGAGCAGTTCTTC	CASSSLRGNEQFF
NA	TRBV15	TRBJ1-6	NA	TGTGCCACCGGTCCAGACTTTAGATCACCCCTCCACTTT	CATGPDFRSPLHF
NA	TRBV12-3/TRBV12-4	TRBJ1-3	NA	TGTGCCAGCACCCGGCGAGCTGGAAACACCATATATTTT	CASTRRAGNTIYF
TRBD1	TRBV5-1	TRBJ2-5	NA	TGCGCCAGCAGCTTGTGGACAGGGGAAGAGACCCAGTACTTC	CASSLWTGEETQYF